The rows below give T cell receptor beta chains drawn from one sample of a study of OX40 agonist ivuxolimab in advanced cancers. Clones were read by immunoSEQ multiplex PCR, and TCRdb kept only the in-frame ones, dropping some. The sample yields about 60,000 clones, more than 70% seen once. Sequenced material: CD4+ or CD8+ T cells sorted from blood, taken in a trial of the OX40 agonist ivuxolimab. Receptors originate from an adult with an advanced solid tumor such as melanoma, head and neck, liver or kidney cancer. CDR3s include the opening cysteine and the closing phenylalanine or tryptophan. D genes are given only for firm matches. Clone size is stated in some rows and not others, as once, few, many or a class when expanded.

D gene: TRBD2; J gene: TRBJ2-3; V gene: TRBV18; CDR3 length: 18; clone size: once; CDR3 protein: CASSPPGQRGPRTDTQYF; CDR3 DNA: TGTGCCAGCTCACCACCGGGGCAGCGGGGGCCTCGCACAGATACGCAGTATTTT
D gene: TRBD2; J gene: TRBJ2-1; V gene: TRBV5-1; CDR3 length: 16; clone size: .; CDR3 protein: CASSLTLAGGGYEQFF; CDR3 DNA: TGCGCCAGCAGCTTAACCCTAGCGGGGGGTGGCTATGAGCAGTTCTTC
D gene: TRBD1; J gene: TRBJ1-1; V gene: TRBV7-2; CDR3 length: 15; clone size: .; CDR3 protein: CASSFGQGANTEAFF; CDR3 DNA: TGTGCCAGCAGCTTCGGACAGGGGGCGAACACTGAAGCTTTCTTT
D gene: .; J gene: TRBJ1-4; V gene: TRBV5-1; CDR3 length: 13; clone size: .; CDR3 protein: CASRGAINEKLFF; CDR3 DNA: TGCGCCAGCAGGGGGGCCATCAATGAAAAACTGTTTTTT
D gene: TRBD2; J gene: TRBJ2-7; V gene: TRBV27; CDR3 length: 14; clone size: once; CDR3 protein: CASSSFAGVYEQYF; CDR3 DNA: TGTGCCAGCAGTTCCTTTGCGGGGGTCTACGAGCAGTACTTC
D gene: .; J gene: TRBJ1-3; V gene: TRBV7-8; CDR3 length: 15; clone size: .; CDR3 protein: CASSSVGLSGNTIYF; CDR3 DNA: TGTGCCAGCAGCTCAGTCGGACTCTCTGGAAACACCATATATTTT
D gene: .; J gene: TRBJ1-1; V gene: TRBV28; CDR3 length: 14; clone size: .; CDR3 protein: CASSLRGRPTEAFF; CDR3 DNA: TGTGCCAGCAGTTTACGGGGCAGGCCCACTGAAGCTTTCTTT
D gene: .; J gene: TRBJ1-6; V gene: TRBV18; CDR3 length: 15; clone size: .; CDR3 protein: CASSPDSRRNSPLHF; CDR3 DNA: TGTGCCAGCTCACCAGATTCGAGGCGGAATTCACCCCTCCACTTT
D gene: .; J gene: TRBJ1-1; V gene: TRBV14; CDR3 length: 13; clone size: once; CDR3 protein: CASSQDRNTEAFF; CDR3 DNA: TGTGCCAGCAGCCAAGATCGGAACACTGAAGCTTTCTTT
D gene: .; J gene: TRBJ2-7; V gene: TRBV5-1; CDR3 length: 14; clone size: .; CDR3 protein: CASSLVVSPYEQYF; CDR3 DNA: TGCGCCAGCAGCTTGGTGGTCAGCCCGTACGAGCAGTACTTC
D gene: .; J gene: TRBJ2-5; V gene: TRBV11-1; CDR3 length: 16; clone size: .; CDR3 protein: CASSLARQRVGETQYF; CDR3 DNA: TGTGCCAGCAGCTTAGCGAGACAGAGGGTAGGGGAGACCCAGTACTTC
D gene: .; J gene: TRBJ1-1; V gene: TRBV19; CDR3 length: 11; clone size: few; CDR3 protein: CASAKNTEAFF; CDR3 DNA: TGTGCCAGCGCAAAGAACACTGAAGCTTTCTTT
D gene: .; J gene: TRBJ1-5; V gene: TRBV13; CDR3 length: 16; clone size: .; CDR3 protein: CASSLGPGGRNQPQHF; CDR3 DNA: TGTGCCAGCAGCTTAGGCCCCGGGGGGCGAAATCAGCCCCAGCATTTT
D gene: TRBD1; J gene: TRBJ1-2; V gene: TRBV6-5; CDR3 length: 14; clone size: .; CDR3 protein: CASSYEDRVGGYTF; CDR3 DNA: TGTGCCAGCAGTTACGAGGACAGGGTCGGTGGCTACACCTTC
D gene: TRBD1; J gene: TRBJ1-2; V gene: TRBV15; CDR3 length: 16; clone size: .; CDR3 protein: CATSLGQGRANYGYTF; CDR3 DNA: TGTGCCACCAGCCTAGGACAGGGGAGGGCTAACTATGGCTACACCTTC
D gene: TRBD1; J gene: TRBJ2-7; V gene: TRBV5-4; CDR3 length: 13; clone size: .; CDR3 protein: CASSSGQGYEQYF; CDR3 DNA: TGTGCCAGCAGCTCGGGACAGGGCTACGAGCAGTACTTC
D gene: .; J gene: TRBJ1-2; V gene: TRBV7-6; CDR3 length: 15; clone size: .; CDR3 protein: CASSPEGRDRYGYTF; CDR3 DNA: TGTGCCAGCAGCCCCGAGGGCAGGGACCGATATGGCTACACCTTC
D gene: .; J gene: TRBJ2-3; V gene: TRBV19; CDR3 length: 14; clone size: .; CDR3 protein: CASSLWGSTDTQYF; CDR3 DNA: TGTGCCAGTAGTCTGTGGGGTAGCACAGATACGCAGTATTTT
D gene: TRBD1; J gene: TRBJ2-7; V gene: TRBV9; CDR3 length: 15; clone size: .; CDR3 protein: CASSPGTASRYEQYF; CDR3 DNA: TGTGCCAGCAGCCCCGGGACAGCGTCTCGATACGAGCAGTACTTC
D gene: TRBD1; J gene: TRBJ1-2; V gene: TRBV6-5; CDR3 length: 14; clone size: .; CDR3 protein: CASRGTGTNYGYTF; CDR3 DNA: TGTGCCAGCAGGGGGACAGGGACTAACTATGGCTACACCTTC
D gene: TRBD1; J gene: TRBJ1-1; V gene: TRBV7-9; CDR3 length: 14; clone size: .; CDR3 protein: CASSLGQGVVEAFF; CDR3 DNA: TGTGCCAGCAGCTTAGGACAGGGGGTAGTTGAAGCTTTCTTT
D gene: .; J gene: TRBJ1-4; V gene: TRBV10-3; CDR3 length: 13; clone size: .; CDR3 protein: CAIQDRGNEKLFF; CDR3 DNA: TGTGCCATCCAGGACAGAGGTAATGAAAAACTGTTTTTT
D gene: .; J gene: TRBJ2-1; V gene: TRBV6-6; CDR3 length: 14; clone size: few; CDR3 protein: CASSYLAGYNEQFF; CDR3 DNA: TGTGCCAGCAGTTACCTCGCCGGCTACAATGAGCAGTTCTTC
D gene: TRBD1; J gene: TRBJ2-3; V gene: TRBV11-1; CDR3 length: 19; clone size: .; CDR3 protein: CASSIARDRGFSSTDTQYF; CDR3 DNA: TGTGCCAGCAGTATCGCCCGGGACAGGGGTTTTTCTAGCACAGATACGCAGTATTTT
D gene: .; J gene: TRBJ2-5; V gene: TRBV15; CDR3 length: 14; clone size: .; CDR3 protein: CATSRDRAKETQYF; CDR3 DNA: TGTGCCACCAGCAGAGACAGGGCGAAGGAGACCCAGTACTTC
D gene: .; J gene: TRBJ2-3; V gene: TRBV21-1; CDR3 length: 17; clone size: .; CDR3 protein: CASSNYRPPLCTDTQYF; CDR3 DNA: TGTGCCAGCAGCAACTACAGGCCTCCTCTTTGCACAGATACGCAGTATTTT
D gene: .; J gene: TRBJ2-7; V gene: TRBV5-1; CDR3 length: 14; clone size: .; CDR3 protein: CASSLIVQPYEQYF; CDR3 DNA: TGCGCCAGCAGCCTAATAGTACAACCCTACGAGCAGTACTTC
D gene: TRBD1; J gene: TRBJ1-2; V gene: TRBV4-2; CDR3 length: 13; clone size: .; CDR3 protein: CASSDREGYGYTF; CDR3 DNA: TGTGCCAGCAGCGACAGGGAAGGCTATGGCTACACCTTC
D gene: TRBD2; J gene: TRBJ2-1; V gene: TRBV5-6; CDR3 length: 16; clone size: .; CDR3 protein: CASSTLGTSGGNEQFF; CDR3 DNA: TGTGCCAGCAGCACACTCGGGACTAGCGGGGGGAATGAGCAGTTCTTC
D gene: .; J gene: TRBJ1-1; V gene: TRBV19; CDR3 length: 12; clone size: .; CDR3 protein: CASSWGNTEAFF; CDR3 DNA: TGTGCCAGTAGTTGGGGGAACACTGAAGCTTTCTTT
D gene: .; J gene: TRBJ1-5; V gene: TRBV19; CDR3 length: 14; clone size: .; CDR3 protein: CASTLGAGNQPQHF; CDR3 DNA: TGTGCCAGTACCCTAGGGGCGGGCAATCAGCCCCAGCATTTT
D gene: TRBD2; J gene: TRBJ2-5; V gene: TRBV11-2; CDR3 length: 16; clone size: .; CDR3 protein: CASSLGLAGGQETQYF; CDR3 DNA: TGTGCCAGCAGCCTAGGACTAGCGGGGGGACAAGAGACCCAGTACTTC
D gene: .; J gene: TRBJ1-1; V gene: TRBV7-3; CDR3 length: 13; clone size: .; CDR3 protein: CASSLTTLTEAFF; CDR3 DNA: TGTGCCAGCAGCTTAACGACACTCACTGAAGCTTTCTTT
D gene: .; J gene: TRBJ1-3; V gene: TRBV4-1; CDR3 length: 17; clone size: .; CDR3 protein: CASSQEGTGRSGNTIYF; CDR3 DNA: TGCGCCAGCAGCCAAGAGGGGACGGGCAGATCTGGAAACACCATATATTTT
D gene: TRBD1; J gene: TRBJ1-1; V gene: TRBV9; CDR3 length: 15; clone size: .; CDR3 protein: CASSPRQGESPEAFF; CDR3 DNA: TGTGCCAGCAGCCCCCGGCAGGGGGAGAGCCCTGAAGCTTTCTTT
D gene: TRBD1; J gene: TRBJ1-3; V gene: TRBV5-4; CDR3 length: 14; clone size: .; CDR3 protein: CASRPQGAGNTIYF; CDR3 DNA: TGTGCCAGCAGGCCACAGGGGGCTGGAAACACCATATATTTT
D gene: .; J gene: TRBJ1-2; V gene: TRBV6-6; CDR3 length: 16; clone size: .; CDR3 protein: CASSYSRQGSSYGYTF; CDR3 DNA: TGTGCCAGCAGTTACTCGAGGCAGGGTTCTAGCTATGGCTACACCTTC
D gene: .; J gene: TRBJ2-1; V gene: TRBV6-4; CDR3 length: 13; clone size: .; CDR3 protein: CASSVVGGSEQFF; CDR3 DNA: TGTGCCAGCAGTGTCGTCGGGGGAAGTGAGCAGTTCTTC
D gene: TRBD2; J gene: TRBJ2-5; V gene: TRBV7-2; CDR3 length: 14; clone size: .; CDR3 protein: CASSPSGGGKTQYF; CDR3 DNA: TGTGCCAGCAGCCCCTCGGGCGGGGGTAAGACCCAGTACTTC
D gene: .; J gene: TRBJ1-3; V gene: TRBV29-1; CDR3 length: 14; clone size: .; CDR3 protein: CSVDPGSSGNTIYF; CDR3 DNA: TGCAGCGTTGATCCAGGGAGCTCTGGAAACACCATATATTTT
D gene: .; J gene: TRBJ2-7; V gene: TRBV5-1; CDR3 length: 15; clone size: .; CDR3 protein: CASSLGQEPNYEQYF; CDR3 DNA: TGCGCCAGCAGCTTGGGGCAGGAACCCAACTACGAGCAGTACTTC
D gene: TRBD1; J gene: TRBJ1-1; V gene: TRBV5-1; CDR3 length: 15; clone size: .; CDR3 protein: CASSSQGGKNTEAFF; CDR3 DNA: TGCGCCAGCAGCTCACAGGGGGGTAAAAACACTGAAGCTTTCTTT
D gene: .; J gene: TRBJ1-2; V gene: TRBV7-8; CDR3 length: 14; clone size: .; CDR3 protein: CASSSLGRSYGYTF; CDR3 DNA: TGTGCCAGCAGCTCCCTAGGGAGAAGCTATGGCTACACCTTC
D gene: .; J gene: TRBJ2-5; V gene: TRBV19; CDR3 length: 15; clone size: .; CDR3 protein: CASSPRPGEGETQYF; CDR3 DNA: TGTGCCAGTAGCCCCCGGCCAGGGGAAGGGGAGACCCAGTACTTC
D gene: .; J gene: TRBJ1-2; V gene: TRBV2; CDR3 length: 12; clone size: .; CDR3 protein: CASSAGYGGYTF; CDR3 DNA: TGTGCCAGCAGTGCCGGGTACGGTGGCTACACCTTC
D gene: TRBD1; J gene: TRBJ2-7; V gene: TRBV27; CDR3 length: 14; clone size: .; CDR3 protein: CASSFQGVPYEQYF; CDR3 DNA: TGTGCCAGCAGTTTTCAGGGGGTACCCTACGAGCAGTACTTC
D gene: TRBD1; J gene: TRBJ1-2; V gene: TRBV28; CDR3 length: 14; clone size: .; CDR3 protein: CASNLLTGGRGYTF; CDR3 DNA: TGTGCCAGCAACCTCCTGACAGGGGGTCGGGGCTACACCTTC
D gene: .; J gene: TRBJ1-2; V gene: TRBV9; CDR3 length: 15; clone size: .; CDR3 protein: CASSGPNRANYGYTF; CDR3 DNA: TGTGCCAGCAGCGGACCGAACAGAGCTAACTATGGCTACACCTTC
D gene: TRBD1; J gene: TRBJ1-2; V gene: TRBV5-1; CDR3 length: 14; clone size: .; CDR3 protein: CASSHPDRAEGYTF; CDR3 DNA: TGCGCCAGCAGCCACCCCGACAGGGCGGAGGGCTACACCTTC
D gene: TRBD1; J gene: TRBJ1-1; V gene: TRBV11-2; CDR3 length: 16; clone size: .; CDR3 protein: CASSSGTAFINTEAFF; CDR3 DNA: TGTGCCAGCAGCTCGGGGACAGCCTTTATAAACACTGAAGCTTTCTTT
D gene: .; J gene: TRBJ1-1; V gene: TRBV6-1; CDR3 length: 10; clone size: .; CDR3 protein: CASTRGKAFF; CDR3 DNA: TGTGCCAGCACTAGGGGGAAAGCTTTCTTT
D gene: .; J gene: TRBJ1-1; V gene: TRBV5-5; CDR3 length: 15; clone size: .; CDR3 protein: CASSLTDKRNTEAFF; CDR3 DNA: TGTGCCAGCAGCTTGACCGACAAGAGGAACACTGAAGCTTTCTTT
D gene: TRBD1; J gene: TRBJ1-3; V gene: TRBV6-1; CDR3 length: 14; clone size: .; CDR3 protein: CASSTTGVGNTIYF; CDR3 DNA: TGTGCCAGCAGTACGACAGGGGTAGGAAACACCATATATTTT